The 26 T cell receptor beta chains below come from one sample, sequenced in a study of blood T cell repertoires in COVID-19 (dated by TCRdb to the early 2020s). Receptor amplification or capture employed the immunoSEQ multiplex PCR assay. The table comes from immuneACCESS by way of TCRdb, which keeps in-frame sequences with V and J called. Part of the clones is missing from these tables; in studies checked, under half for an unresolved V gene and the rest for unknown reasons. Across this sample there are 110,000 to 150,000 clones, with about 86% seen only once. Around 8.5% of the sample belongs to the ten largest clones. Sequenced sample: peripheral blood. The receptors were sampled from a woman between 55 and 75 years old with acute or convalescent COVID-19.

This chain joins TRBV7-6 and TRBJ2-6; weak D call: TRBD2 (5 bases). V was shortened by 2 bases and J by 5 bases, with 13 bases between the two germline ends. The CDR3 is 16 amino acids. Germline CDR1 SGHVS, CDR2 FNYEAQ. The CDR3, as DNA: TGTGCCAGCAGCTTATCGGGCCTCGGGAGGGCCAACGTCCTGACTTTC. Translation gives CASSLSGLGRANVLTF.

The CDR3 is CASSQGQGIYGYTF. The CDR3 DNA reads as TGTGCCAGCAGCCAAGGACAGGGGATCTATGGCTACACCTTC. The chain links TRBV3-1 (or the pseudogene TRBV3-2) to TRBJ1-2; 8 nucleotides align to TRBD1. V lost 1 base, J lost 4 bases, and 2 bases stayed unmatched. Germline V gives CDR1 LGHDT, CDR2 YNNKEL (reference sequence). There are 14 residues in the CDR3.

This clone appeared once. In nucleotides, the CDR3 is TGTGCCAGCAGCAGTGGACTGGGTTACAATGAGCAGTTCTTC. Its translation: CASSSGLGYNEQFF. The chain employs TRBV5-6 and TRBJ2-1, with D tentatively TRBD2 (5 bases). V lost 4 bases to trimming and J lost 4 bases, with 12 bases between them. Germline V CDR1 and CDR2: SGHDT, YYEEEE. This CDR3 region has 14 residues.

This rearrangement joins TRBV9 to TRBJ1-1; a possible D gene is TRBD1 (6 bases). Trimming took 6 bases from V and 4 from J, leaving 13 bases between them. Germline V CDR1 and CDR2: SGDLS, YYNGEE. The CDR3 runs 13 residues. CDR3 sequence: CASTPRGSTEAFF. The CDR3 region has the DNA TGTGCCAGCACACCAAGGGGGTCCACTGAAGCTTTCTTT.

The sample holds one count of this clone. The rearrangement uses TRBV5-1 and TRBJ1-5; D is uncertain. Germline-derived CDR1 and CDR2 are SGHRS and YFSETQ. Trimming left V 0 bases short and J 1 base short, with 8 bases between. This CDR3 has 15 residues. CDR3 region: CASSLAGVSNQPQHF. CDR3 DNA sequence: TGCGCCAGCAGCTTGGCCGGGGTAAGCAATCAGCCCCAGCATTTT.

The chain links TRBV5-4 to TRBJ2-7, with 8 bases fitting TRBD1. Germline lookup yields CDR1 SGHNT and CDR2 YYREEE (reference sequence). This CDR3 is 15 amino acids long. The V gene end was trimmed by 4 bases and the J gene end by 0 bases; junction bases not matched to a gene: 6. CDR3 amino acids: CASSPTGDDSYEQYF. As DNA, the CDR3 is TGTGCCAGCAGCCCGACAGGGGACGACTCCTACGAGCAGTACTTC.

The chain is built from TRBV19 and TRBJ1-4; 10 nucleotides agree with TRBD1. Trimming at V came to 8 bases and at J to 10 bases, leaving 7 bases not matched to a gene. This CDR3 region has 13 residues. Germline loops: CDR1 LNHDA, CDR2 SQIVND (reference sequence). Written as DNA, the CDR3 is TGTGCCAGTCTAAGACAGGGGGCAGGAAAACTGTTTTTT. It yields the protein CASLRQGAGKLFF.

Remarks on this clone: A junction end diverges from the germline sequence, so it may reflect a read error. The rearrangement joins TRBV9 to TRBJ2-5, with 7 bases fitting TRBD2. The CDR3 totals 11 residues. CDR1 is SGDLS, CDR2 YYNGEE, per germline. As DNA, the CDR3 is TGTGCCAGCAGCACTAGCGAGGTACCGAACTTC. Residues: CASSTSEVPNF.

V and J are TRBV14 and TRBJ1-1; 7 nucleotides align to TRBD1. This CDR3 spans 13 amino acids. V lost 4 bases and J lost 3; bases outside the gene matches: 2. Germline lookup yields CDR1 SGHDN and CDR2 FVKESK. The CDR3 sequence is CASSRDRYTEAFF. CDR3 DNA sequence: TGTGCCAGCAGCCGGGACAGATACACTGAAGCTTTCTTT. Drawing the rest from reference TRBV14 and TRBJ1-1, the complete variable domain is EAGVTQFPSHSVIEKGQTVTLRCDPISGHDNLYWYRRVMGKEIKFLLHFVKESKQDESGMPNNRFLAERTGGTYSTLKVQPAELEDSGVYFCASSRDRYTEAFFGQGTRLTVV.

The J gene is TRBJ2-4, the V gene TRBV4-1; 7 bases are shared with TRBD1. Trimming at V came to 0 bases and at J to 6 bases, leaving 8 bases not matched to a gene. From germline, CDR1 is MGHRA and CDR2 YSYEKL. The CDR3 spans 16 residues. The CDR3 nucleotides read TGCGCCAGCAGCCAAGAATACCAGGGGGTAACAAACATTCAGTACTTC. Its translation is CASSQEYQGVTNIQYF.

The chain uses TRBV2 and TRBJ2-2; tentative D call: TRBD1 (5 bases). The CDR3 totals 14 residues. The germline gives CDR1 SNHLY, CDR2 FYNNEI. V was shortened by 6 bases and J by 1 base, with 9 bases between the two germline ends. The CDR3 DNA follows: TGTGCCAGCAGAAGGACAAGGAACACCGGGGAGCTGTTTTTT. Translation: CASRRTRNTGELFF.

In its sample, this clone was seen once. CDR3 coding DNA: TGTGCCAGCAGATCTGACAGGGGCCGGTACAATGAGCAGTTCTTC. Residues: CASRSDRGRYNEQFF. This chain uses TRBV5-8 with TRBJ2-1; 8 bases match TRBD1. Germline CDR1 SGHTS, CDR2 YDEGEE. V was pared by 5 bases and J by 4 bases, with 8 bases of the junction left unmatched. The CDR3 contains 15 residues.

The table lists this clone with a count of one. V usage is TRBV7-9 and J usage is TRBJ2-7; the D is unclear. The V and J ends lost 5 bases and 6 bases respectively, with 14 bases between them. This CDR3 comprises 13 residues. Germline V gives CDR1 SEHNR, CDR2 FQNEAQ (reference sequence). The CDR3 bases are TGTGCCAGCAGCCCCTCCGGCAGGCCCGAGCAGTACTTC. This gives the protein CASSPSGRPEQYF. The full variable domain, in which reference TRBV7-9 and TRBJ2-7 provide the parts outside the CDR3, is DTGVSQNPRHKITKRGQNVTFRCDPISEHNRLYWYRQTLGQGPEFLTYFQNEAQLEKSRLLSDRFSAERPKGSFSTLEIQRTEQGDSAMYLCASSPSGRPEQYFGPGTRLTVT.

V gene TRBV5-1 combines with J gene TRBJ2-2, with a possible D match to TRBD2 (6 bases). CDR1 is SGHRS and CDR2 is YFSETQ in the germline V gene. The V gene lost 4 bases and the J gene lost 4 bases, with 14 bases spanning the gap. The CDR3 is made up of 15 amino acids. CDR3 protein: CASSTGTVGTGELFF. The CDR3 bases are TGCGCCAGCAGCACCGGGACTGTGGGCACCGGGGAGCTGTTTTTT. Looking up the rest from reference TRBV5-1 and TRBJ2-2 gives the full variable domain: KAGVTQTPRYLIKTRGQQVTLSCSPISGHRSVSWYQQTPGQGLQFLFEYFSETQRNKGNFPGRFSGRQFSNSRSEMNVSTLELGDSALYLCASSTGTVGTGELFFGEGSRLTVL.

The CDR3 DNA reads as TGCGCCAGCAGCCAGGGACATCCGACAGATACGCAGTATTTT. Amino acid sequence: CASSQGHPTDTQYF. The chain links TRBV5-1 to TRBJ2-3, with D perhaps TRBD1 (6 bases). The CDR3 loop spans 14 amino acids. V lost 4 bases to trimming and J lost 3 bases, with 12 bases between them. Germline assignment: CDR1 SGHRS and CDR2 YFSETQ.

J is TRBJ1-5 and V is TRBV6-2 or TRBV6-3; 9 positions match TRBD1. The V gene end was trimmed by 6 bases and the J gene end by 4 bases; junction bases not matched to a gene: 10. In germline, CDR1 is MNHEY, CDR2 SVGEGT. The CDR3 is 16 amino acids. This chain's CDR3 is CASSRGLQGANQPQHF. CDR3 sequence (DNA): TGTGCCAGCAGCCGCGGCCTACAGGGGGCGAATCAGCCCCAGCATTTT.

This clone showed up just once. The V call is TRBV6-1, the J call TRBJ1-1; D remains unclear. The CDR3 sequence is 13 residues long. Per germline, CDR1 MNHNS and CDR2 SASEGT. V was shortened by 3 bases and J by 4 bases, with 9 bases between the two germline ends. This CDR3 is CASSEAVGTEAFF. The CDR3 DNA follows: TGTGCCAGCAGTGAGGCGGTAGGCACTGAAGCTTTCTTT.

The V gene is TRBV30, the J gene TRBJ1-2; possibly TRBD1 for D (6 bases). CDR1 GTSNPN and CDR2 SVGIG come from the germline V gene (reference sequence). V was clipped by 2 bases and J by 1 base, with 11 bases between them. The CDR3 has 14 amino acids. CDR3 coding DNA: TGTGCCTGGAGTAAACAGGGAAGTAACTATGGCTACACCTTC. Protein sequence: CAWSKQGSNYGYTF. The variable domain in full, completed from reference TRBV30 and TRBJ1-2, reads SQTIHQWPATLVQPVGSPLSLECTVEGTSNPNLYWYRQAAGRGLQLLFYSVGIGQISSEVPQNLSASRPQDRQFILSSKKLLLSDSGFYLCAWSKQGSNYGYTFGSGTRLTVV.

J is TRBJ2-1 and V is TRBV5-1, with TRBD2 matching over 7 bases. Germline-derived CDR1 and CDR2 are SGHRS and YFSETQ. Unmatched junction bases numbered 4, after V lost 0 bases and J lost 4 bases. CDR3 length: 15 residues. The CDR3 DNA follows: TGCGCCAGCAGCTTGGAGCCTAGCGGATACAATGAGCAGTTCTTC. Translated: CASSLEPSGYNEQFF.

The chain uses TRBV5-8 and TRBJ1-2; possible D gene TRBD1, 6 bases. Looked up from germline, CDR1 is SGHTS and CDR2 is YDEGEE. This CDR3 comprises 15 residues. Trimming left V 4 bases short and J 3 bases short, with 16 bases between. The CDR3 nucleotides are TGTGCCAGCAGCCAGGGGCTCCGCGCCTACTATGGCTACACCTTC. This gives the protein CASSQGLRAYYGYTF.

The chain employs TRBV4-1 and TRBJ1-2; TRBD1 matches 7 bases. V lost 5 bases and J lost 9; bases outside the gene matches: 12. Per germline, CDR1 MGHRA and CDR2 YSYEKL. CDR3 length: 14 amino acids. The CDR3 coding sequence is TGCGCCAGCAGCTTAGAAAGACAGGGAAGAAGCTACACCTTC. It translates to CASSLERQGRSYTF.

The gene calls are TRBV6-6 and TRBJ1-2, with 10 nucleotides matching TRBD1. Trimming cost V 6 bases and J 2 bases; bases outside gene matches: 6. Germline CDR1 is MNHNY and CDR2 is SVGAGI (reference sequence). The CDR3 runs 15 residues. The CDR3 protein is CASSPRTGGNYGYTF. DNA for the CDR3: TGTGCCAGCAGCCCCAGGACAGGGGGAAACTATGGCTACACCTTC.

This chain links TRBV2 with TRBJ1-4, with TRBD1 as a possible D gene (6 bases). Trimming cost V 5 bases and J 5 bases, with 15 bases left between them. Germline CDR1 is SNHLY and CDR2 is FYNNEI. CDR3 size: 15 residues. For the CDR3, the DNA is TGTGCCAGCAGTCGGGAGGGGGGGGCGAATGAAAAACTGTTTTTT. It specifies CASSREGGANEKLFF. Looking up the rest from reference TRBV2 and TRBJ1-4 gives the full variable domain: EPEVTQTPSHQVTQMGQEVILRCVPISNHLYFYWYRQILGQKVEFLVSFYNNEISEKSEIFDDQFSVERPDGSNFTLKIRSTKLEDSAMYFCASSREGGANEKLFFGSGTQLSVL.

The rearrangement joins TRBV11-2 to TRBJ1-5; the D gene is possibly TRBD1 (5 bases). CDR1 is SGHAT, CDR2 FQNNGV, per germline. Deletions cut 1 base from V and 3 bases from J, with 13 bases between. This CDR3 contains 16 residues. The chain's CDR3 is CASSLVGGTSNQPQHF. The CDR3 nucleotides are TGTGCCAGCAGCTTAGTGGGAGGGACTTCCAATCAGCCCCAGCATTTT.

The chain uses TRBV7-9 and TRBJ2-3, with D possibly matching TRBD2 (5 bases). CDR3 length equals 14 residues. CDR1 SEHNR and CDR2 FQNEAQ come from the germline V gene (reference sequence). Trimming took off 10 bases at V and 0 bases at J, with 14 bases between the two ends. CDR3 sequence reads: CATTRESSTDTQYF. Here the CDR3 DNA reads TGTGCCACTACTCGGGAATCTAGCACAGATACGCAGTATTTT.

The rearrangement links TRBV12-5 to TRBJ2-1; 15 nucleotides line up with TRBD2. The CDR3 sequence is 19 residues long. Germline CDR1 reads LGHNT; CDR2 reads FRNRAP. The J segment lost 0 bases and the V segment lost 6 bases, leaving 9 bases of the junction unmatched. The CDR3 bases are TGTGCTAGTGGCCGCCTCGGGACTAGCGGGGGGAGCTCCTACAATGAGCAGTTCTTC. Protein: CASGRLGTSGGSSYNEQFF.